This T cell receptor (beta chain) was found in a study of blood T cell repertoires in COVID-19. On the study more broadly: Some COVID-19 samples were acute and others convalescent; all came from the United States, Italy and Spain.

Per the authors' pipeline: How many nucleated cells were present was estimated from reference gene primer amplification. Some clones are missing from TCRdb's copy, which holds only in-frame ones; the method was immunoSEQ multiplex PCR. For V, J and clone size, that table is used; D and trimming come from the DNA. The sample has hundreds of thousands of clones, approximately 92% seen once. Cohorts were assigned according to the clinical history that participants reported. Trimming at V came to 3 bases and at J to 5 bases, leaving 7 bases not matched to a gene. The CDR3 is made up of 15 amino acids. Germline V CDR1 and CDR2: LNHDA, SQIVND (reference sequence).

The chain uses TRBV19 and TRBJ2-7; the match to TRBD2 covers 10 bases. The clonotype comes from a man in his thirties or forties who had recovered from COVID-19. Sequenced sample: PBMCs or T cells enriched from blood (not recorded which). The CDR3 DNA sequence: TGTGCCAGTAGTATTGGGCTAGCGGGAGTCCACGAGCAGTACTTC. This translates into CASSIGLAGVHEQYF.